These 11 T cell receptor beta chains were sequenced from one sample in a study of blood T cell repertoires in COVID-19. Data came from immunoSEQ multiplex PCR; TCRdb stores just in-frame clones and leaves some out. Among roughly 100,000 clones listed, roughly four fifths were seen once. Sequenced sample: peripheral blood. These receptors were taken from a woman over 75 with active or convalescent COVID-19.

This sequence joins TRBV30 and TRBJ1-4; D is undetermined. Germline V lookup: CDR1 GTSNPN, CDR2 SVGIG (reference sequence). The V gene lost 4 bases and the J gene lost 0 bases, with 12 bases spanning the gap. The CDR3 runs to 15 residues. CDR3 amino acids: CAWKAPGTTNEKLFF. The CDR3 DNA follows: TGTGCCTGGAAGGCACCGGGTACAACTAATGAAAAACTGTTTTTT.

The chain couples TRBV28 to TRBJ2-7; TRBD2 matches 8 bases. The CDR3 has 17 residues. V was pared by 3 bases and J by 0 bases, with 10 bases of the junction left unmatched. The germline V gene has CDR1 MDHEN and CDR2 SYDVKM. In DNA, the CDR3 is TGTGCCAGCAGTTTCGGGGGGGCACTGGGAGTCTCCTACGAGCAGTACTTC. Translated: CASSFGGALGVSYEQYF.

The chain is built from TRBV5-6 and TRBJ2-3; 8 bases line up with TRBD2. The CDR3 has 17 amino acids. V dropped 4 bases and J dropped 9; count of bases not matched to a gene: 19. CDR1 and CDR2 from the germline V gene are SGHDT and YYEEEE. This CDR3 reads CASSRWTSFMFTATQYF. CDR3 nucleotides: TGTGCCAGCAGCAGATGGACTAGCTTCATGTTCACGGCCACGCAGTATTTT.

J is TRBJ1-3 and V is TRBV18; tentative D call: TRBD1 (6 bases). The CDR3 length is 16 residues. Per germline, CDR1 KGHSH and CDR2 LQKENI. Trimming removed 3 bases at V and 0 bases at J, with 12 bases between. CDR3 protein: CASSPSRGSSGNTIYF. CDR3 in DNA: TGTGCCAGCTCACCCTCCAGGGGATCCTCTGGAAACACCATATATTTT.

The chain recombines TRBV27 with TRBJ1-6; D is uncertain. This CDR3 spans 13 amino acids. Germline CDR1 and CDR2: MNHEY and SMNVEV (reference sequence). Between the trimmed V and J ends, which lost 2 bases and 10 bases, there was a span of 9 bases. CDR3 amino acids: CASSLGWRSPLHF. The DNA for the CDR3 is TGTGCCAGCAGTTTAGGGTGGAGGTCACCCCTCCACTTT.

This chain's CDR3 is CASSQDRVGDYNEQFF. CDR3 bases: TGCGCCAGCAGCCAAGACAGGGTAGGGGATTACAATGAGCAGTTCTTC. The chain combines TRBV4-1 with TRBJ2-1; possible D gene TRBD1, 5 bases. There are 16 residues in the CDR3. Trimming took 0 bases from V and 4 from J, leaving 13 bases between them. The germline V gene has CDR1 MGHRA and CDR2 YSYEKL.

This rearrangement joins TRBV7-8 to TRBJ1-4; no clear D gene. Trimming took 1 base from V and 8 from J, leaving 5 bases between them. CDR3 length equals 12 residues. The germline V gene encodes CDR1 SGHVS and CDR2 FQNEAQ. The CDR3 nucleotides read TGTGCCAGCAGCTTAGTCAGGGAAAAACTGTTTTTT. Amino acids: CASSLVREKLFF.

V is TRBV28 and J is TRBJ1-1; D remains ambiguous. CDR3 size: 11 residues. The V gene's germline CDR1 is MDHEN and CDR2 SYDVKM. The germline V and J ends were trimmed by 4 bases and 6 bases, with 6 bases remaining between them. The CDR3 here is CASSSVAEAFF. In DNA form, the CDR3 reads TGTGCCAGCAGTTCCGTAGCTGAAGCTTTCTTT.

This clone showed up just once. At one end the junction does not follow the germline gene, possibly because of a read error. The sample contains more than one DNA sequence encoding this CDR3. The J gene is TRBJ1-2, the V gene TRBV5-4, with D possibly matching TRBD1 (5 bases). Germline lookup yields CDR1 SGHNT and CDR2 YYREEE (reference sequence). This CDR3 is 17 amino acids long. CDR3 sequence reads: CASSLDPGRGPTYGYTF. As DNA, the CDR3 is TGCGCCAGCAGCTTGGATCCTGGGAGGGGCCCCACATATGGCTACACCTTC. The full variable domain, its missing parts supplied by reference TRBV5-4 and TRBJ1-2, is ETGVTQSPTHLIKTRGQQVTLRCSSQSGHNTVSWYQQALGQGPQFIFQYYREEENGRGNFPPRFSGLQFPNYSSELNVNALELDDSALYLCASSLDPGRGPTYGYTFGSGTRLTVV.

The DNA of the CDR3 is TGTGCCAGCAGCTCTCAAAACAGGGGGCCCACTGAAGCTTTCTTT. Amino acid sequence: CASSSQNRGPTEAFF. V is TRBV7-2 and J is TRBJ1-1, with 9 bases aligning to TRBD1. CDR3 length: 15 amino acids. Trimming took 4 bases from V and 4 from J; bases not matched to a gene: 7. Germline lookup yields CDR1 SGHTA and CDR2 FQGNSA.

The V and J genes are TRBV6-5 and TRBJ1-1, with 8 bases matching TRBD1. Germline assignment: CDR1 MNHEY and CDR2 SVGAGI. The CDR3 spans 14 residues. The junction had 10 bases not matched to a gene; V was cut back by 7 bases and J by 6 bases. CDR3 protein: CASIKDRGGSEAFF. CDR3 coding DNA: TGTGCCAGCATCAAAGACAGGGGAGGTTCTGAAGCTTTCTTT.